This entry lists 17 T cell receptor beta chains sequenced from one sample in a study of blood T cell repertoires in COVID-19. Sequencing used immunoSEQ multiplex PCR; TCRdb keeps in-frame clones, though not all of them. The sample includes roughly 110,000 clones, 75% to 90% of them seen just once. The specimen sequenced was peripheral blood. Every receptor here comes from a woman aged 60-75 years with COVID-19, enrolled during active disease.

The genes are TRBV7-8 and TRBJ2-3, with TRBD2 matching over 10 bases. The germline CDR1 and CDR2 sequences are SGHVS and FQNEAQ. The V and J ends lost 1 base and 0 bases, in that order; junction bases with no gene match: 1. This CDR3 has 16 residues. The CDR3: CASSLVSGRSTDTQYF. The DNA of the CDR3 is TGTGCCAGCAGCTTAGTTAGCGGGAGGAGCACAGATACGCAGTATTTT.

The genes are TRBV7-4 and TRBJ1-5, with a possible D match to TRBD1 (6 bases). The CDR3 covers 21 residues. V was trimmed by 3 bases and J by 0 bases, leaving 27 bases between them. Germline CDR1 is SGHVT and CDR2 is SQSDAQ. The CDR3 region has the DNA TGTGCCAGCAGCTTTAATGGTTCAGAGGGGGGGCCGTCGAATAGCAATCAGCCCCAGCATTTT. This encodes CASSFNGSEGGPSNSNQPQHF.

The chain carries TRBV30 and TRBJ1-1; possible D gene TRBD1, 5 bases. Germline V gene sequence: CDR1 GTSNPN, CDR2 SVGIG (reference sequence). The CDR3 runs 13 residues. Trimming stripped 3 bases from V and 0 bases from J, with 8 bases between. The chain's CDR3 is CAWSQTVNTEAFF. The CDR3 DNA reads TGTGCCTGGAGCCAGACAGTGAACACTGAAGCTTTCTTT.

The CDR3, as DNA: TGCGCCAGCAGCCAAGAGCCCCCAGCGAGGGAGCAGTACTTC. This encodes CASSQEPPAREQYF. The chain combines TRBV4-1 with TRBJ2-7, with D uncertain. V gave up 0 bases and J gave up 7 bases, with 13 bases separating them. This CDR3 comprises 14 residues. The germline V gene encodes CDR1 MGHRA and CDR2 YSYEKL.

The V gene is TRBV28, the J gene TRBJ1-5; maybe TRBD1 (6 bases). In germline, CDR1 is MDHEN, CDR2 SYDVKM. There are 17 residues in the CDR3. V shed 0 bases and J shed 9 bases, with 21 bases lying between them. CDR3 protein: CASSLWLVQGRGRPQHF. The CDR3 nucleotides are TGTGCCAGCAGTTTATGGTTGGTACAGGGCCGGGGTCGGCCCCAGCATTTT.

V and J are TRBV18 and TRBJ1-2; perhaps TRBD1 as D (5 bases). This CDR3 is built from 16 residues. Germline CDR1 KGHSH, CDR2 LQKENI. V was clipped by 0 bases and J by 5 bases, with 16 bases between them. The CDR3 DNA sequence: TGTGCCAGCTCACCACCCGACAGCTACATACTATATGGCTACACCTTC. This translates into CASSPPDSYILYGYTF. Together with reference TRBV18 and TRBJ1-2, the CDR3 gives the full variable domain: NAGVMQNPRHLVRRRGQEARLRCSPMKGHSHVYWYRQLPEEGLKFMVYLQKENIIDESGMPKERFSAEFPKEGPSILRIQQVVRGDSAAYFCASSPPDSYILYGYTFGSGTRLTVV.

The chain joins TRBV5-1 to TRBJ1-1; D unclear. V dropped 6 bases and J dropped 0 bases, with 9 bases sitting between them. The germline V gene has CDR1 SGHRS and CDR2 YFSETQ. CDR3 length: 13 residues. The CDR3 nucleotides are TGCGCCAGCACCTCGCAGGTGAACACTGAAGCTTTCTTT. This sequence encodes CASTSQVNTEAFF.

V gene TRBV6-6 combines with J gene TRBJ1-1; TRBD1 is a possible D gene (6 bases). The CDR3 has 14 residues. V was trimmed by 7 bases and J by 7 bases, leaving 19 bases between them. Germline loops: CDR1 MNHNY, CDR2 SVGAGI (reference sequence). This chain's CDR3 is CASTPAQGGGEAFF. CDR3 coding DNA: TGTGCCAGCACCCCCGCCCAGGGAGGGGGTGAAGCTTTCTTT.

V usage is TRBV2 and J usage is TRBJ2-1, with D perhaps TRBD1 (5 bases). The CDR3 loop spans 12 amino acids. With 6 bases removed from V and 8 bases from J, the gap between germline ends came to 11 bases. From germline, CDR1 is SNHLY and CDR2 FYNNEI. The CDR3 here is CASRTGLDEQFF. CDR3 nucleotide sequence: TGTGCCAGCAGAACAGGTTTAGATGAGCAGTTCTTC.

The gene calls are TRBV6-5 and TRBJ1-2, with TRBD1 as a possible D gene (5 bases). There are 12 residues in the CDR3. Trimming took off 11 bases at V and 8 bases at J, with 18 bases between the two ends. From germline, CDR1 is MNHEY and CDR2 SVGAGI. CDR3 nucleotides: TGTGCCGCCTGGGGGGGACCGGGAGGCTACACCTTC. Translated: CAAWGGPGGYTF.

J is TRBJ2-7 and V is TRBV2, with 7 bases fitting TRBD2. V lost 6 bases and J lost 2; bases outside the gene matches: 10. The CDR3 spans 15 residues. Germline V gene data show CDR1 as SNHLY and CDR2 as FYNNEI. Here the CDR3 reads CASSRGGGQAYEQYF. CDR3 in DNA: TGTGCCAGCAGCCGGGGCGGGGGTCAGGCCTACGAGCAGTACTTC.

The CDR3 region is CSASDDGGADTQYF. CDR3 bases: TGCAGTGCTAGTGACGACGGGGGGGCAGATACGCAGTATTTT. The chain uses TRBV20-1 and TRBJ2-3, with 8 bases lining up with TRBD2. The V gene end was trimmed by 3 bases and the J gene end by 4 bases; junction bases not matched to a gene: 6. CDR3 length: 14 residues. Germline V lookup: CDR1 DFQATT, CDR2 SNEGSKA (reference sequence).

This rearrangement joins TRBV7-2 to TRBJ2-7, with 8 bases fitting TRBD2. The CDR3 totals 15 residues. J was trimmed by 2 bases and V by 5 bases; bases with no gene match: 8. Germline V lookup: CDR1 SGHTA, CDR2 FQGNSA. The CDR3 DNA sequence: TGTGCCAGCAGCCCTCAGCGGGGGTATACCTACGAGCAGTACTTC. Its translation is CASSPQRGYTYEQYF.

The gene calls are TRBV2 and TRBJ1-2; D is uncertain. Germline V gene data show CDR1 as SNHLY and CDR2 as FYNNEI. The CDR3 runs 13 residues. V lost 8 bases to trimming and J lost 3 bases, with 13 bases between them. The CDR3 DNA is TGTGCCAGCTTACTTAGCGGTGACTATGGCTACACCTTC. Translated: CASLLSGDYGYTF.

The rearrangement joins TRBV24-1 to TRBJ2-7; D is uncertain. In germline, CDR1 is KGHDR, CDR2 SFDVKD. Trimming shortened V by 2 bases and J by 7 bases, and 11 bases separated the two germline ends. The CDR3 contains 13 residues. This chain's CDR3 is CATSDSTVGEQYF. Written as DNA, the CDR3 is TGTGCCACCAGTGATTCGACGGTCGGGGAGCAGTACTTC.

The table lists this clone with a few counts. CDR3 DNA sequence: TGCGCCAGCAGCTCCGAGGCCCAAGGGGGCCGGGTTGGCTACACCTTC. It specifies CASSSEAQGGRVGYTF. V and J are TRBV5-1 and TRBJ1-2, with 7 bases lining up with TRBD1. CDR1 is SGHRS and CDR2 is YFSETQ in the germline V gene. This CDR3 has 16 residues. V lost 3 bases, J lost 7 bases, and 15 bases stayed unmatched.

This rearrangement joins TRBV5-8 to TRBJ1-4; TRBD1 matches at 7 bases. Trimming at V came to 3 bases and at J to 6 bases, leaving 8 bases not matched to a gene. CDR1 is SGHTS, CDR2 YDEGEE, per germline. CDR3 length: 15 residues. CDR3 amino acids: CASSSYGQEDEKLFF. CDR3 DNA sequence: TGTGCCAGCAGCTCATACGGACAGGAGGATGAAAAACTGTTTTTT.